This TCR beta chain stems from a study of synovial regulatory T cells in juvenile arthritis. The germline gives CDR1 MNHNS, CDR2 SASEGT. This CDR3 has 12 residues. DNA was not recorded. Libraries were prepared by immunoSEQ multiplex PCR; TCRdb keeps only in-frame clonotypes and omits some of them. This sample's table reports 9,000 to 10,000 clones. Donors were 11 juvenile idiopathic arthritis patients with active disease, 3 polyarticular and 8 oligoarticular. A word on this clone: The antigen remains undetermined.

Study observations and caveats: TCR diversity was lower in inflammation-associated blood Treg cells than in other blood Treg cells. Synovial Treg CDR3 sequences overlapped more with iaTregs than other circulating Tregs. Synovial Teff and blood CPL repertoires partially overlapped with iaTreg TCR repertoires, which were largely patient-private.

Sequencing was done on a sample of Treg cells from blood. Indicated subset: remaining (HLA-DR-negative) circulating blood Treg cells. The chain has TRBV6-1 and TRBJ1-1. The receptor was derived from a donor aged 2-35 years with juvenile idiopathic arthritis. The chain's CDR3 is CASSVQGGEAFF.